The 16 T cell receptor beta chains below all came from one sample that was sequenced in a study of technical replicates of blood from four donors. Here immunoSEQ multiplex PCR was the method, and the copy in TCRdb shows in-frame clones only, minus some. The repertoire holds 65,000 to 80,000 clones, with approximately 96% as singletons. Material: T cells isolated from PBMCs. These receptors were taken from a human donor in good health.

The chain employs TRBV5-1 and TRBJ1-4, with 9 bases lining up with TRBD1. CDR3 size: 17 residues. V trimming: 0 bases; J trimming: 4 bases; junction bases outside the gene matches: 7. The germline V gene has CDR1 SGHRS and CDR2 YFSETQ. DNA of the CDR3: TGCGCCAGCAGCTTGGACAGGGGGCAGAGCCATAATGAAAAACTGTTTTTT. It translates to CASSLDRGQSHNEKLFF.

V and J are TRBV15 and TRBJ2-1; 9 bases line up with TRBD2. CDR1 and CDR2 from the germline V gene are LNHNV and YYDKDF (reference sequence). This CDR3 spans 13 amino acids. Trimming at V came to 6 bases and at J to 8 bases, leaving 5 bases not matched to a gene. The CDR3: CATRTSGRDEQFF. The CDR3 region has the DNA TGTGCCACCAGAACTAGCGGGCGCGATGAGCAGTTCTTC.

The rearrangement links TRBV6-4 to TRBJ2-3; TRBD2 matches at 10 bases. J lost 6 bases, V lost 0 bases, and 6 bases had no gene match. The CDR3 loop spans 16 amino acids. In germline, CDR1 is MRHNA, CDR2 SNTAGT. The CDR3 nucleotides read TGTGCCAGCAGTGACTCGTATCTAGCGGGAGTCGATACGCAGTATTTT. Encoded protein: CASSDSYLAGVDTQYF.

This chain joins TRBV30 and TRBJ2-5; D is perhaps TRBD1 (5 bases). The CDR3 runs to 12 residues. Trimming shortened V by 4 bases and J by 5 bases, and 11 bases separated the two germline ends. Germline V lookup: CDR1 GTSNPN, CDR2 SVGIG (reference sequence). The CDR3 nucleotides read TGTGCCTGGAAGGGGTCACGGGAGACCCAGTACTTC. The encoded protein is CAWKGSRETQYF.

The chain carries TRBV28 and TRBJ2-1; possibly TRBD2 for D (5 bases). Deletions cut 3 bases from V and 3 bases from J, with 9 bases between. This CDR3 has 14 residues. Germline CDR1 is MDHEN and CDR2 is SYDVKM. The CDR3 DNA reads TGTGCCAGCAGTTTTGGAGGTAACTACAATGAGCAGTTCTTC. Its translation: CASSFGGNYNEQFF.

The chain combines TRBV9 with TRBJ2-2; TRBD1 agrees at 7 bases. The length of the CDR3 is 16 residues. Germline V gene lookup returns CDR1 SGDLS and CDR2 YYNGEE. The V gene end was trimmed by 3 bases and the J gene end by 0 bases; junction bases not matched to a gene: 5. The CDR3 is CASSETGNANTGELFF. For the CDR3, the DNA is TGTGCCAGCAGCGAGACAGGGAACGCGAACACCGGGGAGCTGTTTTTT.

This chain uses TRBV4-1 with TRBJ1-2; the D gene is possibly TRBD1 (5 bases). Germline V CDR1 and CDR2: MGHRA, YSYEKL. The CDR3 loop spans 15 amino acids. V was shortened by 7 bases and J by 3 bases, with 18 bases between the two germline ends. The CDR3 nucleotides read TGCGCCAGCACCCCCAGCCTTGACAGCGACTATGGCTACACCTTC. Translated, it gives CASTPSLDSDYGYTF.

Written as DNA, the CDR3 is TGCGCCAGCACCAAGAGGGAGGGGGATATCAATGAGCAGTTCTTC. It codes for CASTKREGDINEQFF. The chain combines TRBV10-1 with TRBJ2-1; D is perhaps TRBD2 (7 bases). The germline V gene has CDR1 WNHNN and CDR2 SYGVQD (reference sequence). The CDR3 loop spans 15 amino acids. Trimming removed 7 bases from V and 6 bases from J, with 19 bases in between.

This clone was picked up one time. The rearrangement links TRBV30 to TRBJ2-6; 9 bases are a match to TRBD2. Germline CDR1 reads GTSNPN; CDR2 reads SVGIG (reference sequence). The V gene end was trimmed by 0 bases and the J gene end by 2 bases; junction bases not matched to a gene: 11. This CDR3 is built from 19 residues. In nucleotides, the CDR3 is TGTGCCTGGAGTGTACTGGCTGGCGGGAGGGTCCCTGGGGCCAACGTCCTGACTTTC. Translating gives CAWSVLAGGRVPGANVLTF. Looking up the rest from reference TRBV30 and TRBJ2-6 gives the full variable domain: SQTIHQWPATLVQPVGSPLSLECTVEGTSNPNLYWYRQAAGRGLQLLFYSVGIGQISSEVPQNLSASRPQDRQFILSSKKLLLSDSGFYLCAWSVLAGGRVPGANVLTFGAGSRLTVL.

The chain employs TRBV7-2 and TRBJ2-3; the D gene is possibly TRBD2 (5 bases). V lost 5 bases to trimming and J lost 2 bases, with 17 bases between them. Germline V gene data show CDR1 as SGHTA and CDR2 as FQGNSA. This CDR3 region has 16 residues. The CDR3 sequence is CASSPRSGMSTDTQYF. The DNA of the CDR3 is TGTGCCAGCAGCCCCCGGAGCGGTATGTCCACAGATACGCAGTATTTT.

This chain uses TRBV7-9 with TRBJ2-2, with a possible D match to TRBD2 (5 bases). Trimming removed 1 base at V and 6 bases at J, with 9 bases between. CDR3 length: 14 residues. Germline lookup yields CDR1 SEHNR and CDR2 FQNEAQ (reference sequence). For the CDR3, the DNA is TGTGCCAGCAGCTTAGGAGGGCTAGCCGGGGAGCTGTTTTTT. Its translation: CASSLGGLAGELFF.

The gene calls are TRBV9 and TRBJ2-1; the D gene is possibly TRBD2 (6 bases). In germline, CDR1 is SGDLS, CDR2 YYNGEE. V dropped 0 bases and J dropped 5 bases, with 9 bases sitting between them. The CDR3 runs to 14 residues. CDR3 residues: CASSVASAHNEQFF. CDR3 DNA: TGTGCCAGCAGCGTAGCTAGCGCCCACAATGAGCAGTTCTTC.

This chain's CDR3 is CASSEGEGPQHF. The CDR3 nucleotides read TGTGCCAGCAGCGAAGGTGAGGGGCCCCAGCATTTT. The chain is built from TRBV5-4 and TRBJ1-5, with D hard to call. The CDR3 covers 12 residues. V lost 4 bases, J lost 9 bases, and 11 bases lay in between. CDR1 SGHNT and CDR2 YYREEE come from the germline V gene (reference sequence).

This chain connects TRBV5-1 to TRBJ2-7; D remains ambiguous. CDR3 size: 15 residues. Germline V gene data show CDR1 as SGHRS and CDR2 as YFSETQ. V dropped 1 base and J dropped 3 bases, with 14 bases sitting between them. The CDR3 DNA reads as TGCGCCAGCAGCTTGTCGTACGGGTTGAGCTACGAGCAGTACTTC. This sequence encodes CASSLSYGLSYEQYF. Using reference TRBV5-1 and TRBJ2-7 for the parts outside the CDR3, the full variable domain is KAGVTQTPRYLIKTRGQQVTLSCSPISGHRSVSWYQQTPGQGLQFLFEYFSETQRNKGNFPGRFSGRQFSNSRSEMNVSTLELGDSALYLCASSLSYGLSYEQYFGPGTRLTVT.

The chain carries TRBV9 and TRBJ2-7, with 8 bases aligning to TRBD2. Unmatched junction bases numbered 10, after V lost 0 bases and J lost 2 bases. CDR1 SGDLS and CDR2 YYNGEE come from the germline V gene. The length of the CDR3 is 17 residues. The CDR3 DNA reads as TGTGCCAGCAGCGTAGACAGTCTAGCGGGCTGGACCTACGAGCAGTACTTC. Its translation: CASSVDSLAGWTYEQYF.

This chain connects TRBV29-1 to TRBJ2-5, with 7 bases lining up with TRBD2. This CDR3 spans 13 amino acids. V was pared by 0 bases and J by 2 bases, with 0 bases of the junction left unmatched. Germline V CDR1 and CDR2: SQVTM, ANQGSEA. The CDR3 DNA is TGCAGCGTTGAAGAGGGAGGGCAAGAGACCCAGTACTTC. It yields the protein CSVEEGGQETQYF.